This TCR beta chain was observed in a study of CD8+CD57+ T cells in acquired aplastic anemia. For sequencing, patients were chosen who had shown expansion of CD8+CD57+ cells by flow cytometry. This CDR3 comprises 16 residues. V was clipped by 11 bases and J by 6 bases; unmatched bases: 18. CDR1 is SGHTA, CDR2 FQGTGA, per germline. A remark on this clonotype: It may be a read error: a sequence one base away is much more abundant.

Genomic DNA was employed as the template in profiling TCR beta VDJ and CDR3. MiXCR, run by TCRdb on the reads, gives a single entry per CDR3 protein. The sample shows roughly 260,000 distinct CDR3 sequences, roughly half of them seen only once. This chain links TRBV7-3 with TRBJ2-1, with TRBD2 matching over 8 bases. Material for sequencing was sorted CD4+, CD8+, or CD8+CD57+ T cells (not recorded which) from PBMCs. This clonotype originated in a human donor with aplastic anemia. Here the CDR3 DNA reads TGTGCCGGCCCCGGTGGCGCGGGGGGCATGGTCAATGAGCAGTTCTTC. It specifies CAGPGGAGGMVNEQFF. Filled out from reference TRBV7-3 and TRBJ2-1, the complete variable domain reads GAGVSQTPSNKVTEKGKYVELRCDPISGHTALYWYRQSLGQGPEFLIYFQGTGAADDSGLPNDRFFAVRPEGSVSTLKIQRTERGDSAVYLCAGPGGAGGMVNEQFFGPGTRLTVL.